This passage covers 22 T cell receptor beta chains from one sample sequenced in a study of shared clonotypes between healthy human individuals. The repertoire was sequenced with immunoSEQ multiplex PCR; TCRdb's copy has only in-frame clones and lacks some. The table shows approximately 250,000 clones, with 60% to 80% occurring only once. The specimen was memory CD4+ T cells sorted from blood. Subset here: CD45RA-negative fraction. The source is a man aged 30 to 45 in good health.

The chain employs TRBV19 and TRBJ2-5; D is uncertain. The ends were cut back, 3 bases at V and 4 bases at J, with 6 bases in the middle. The CDR3 is 12 amino acids. Germline assignment: CDR1 LNHDA and CDR2 SQIVND (reference sequence). CDR3 region: CASSMVPETQYF. DNA for the CDR3: TGTGCCAGTAGTATGGTTCCAGAGACCCAGTACTTC.

V is TRBV10-3 and J is TRBJ1-3; D unresolved. The CDR3 is 13 residues long. The germline V and J ends were trimmed by 6 bases and 0 bases, with 6 bases remaining between them. CDR1 is ENHRY and CDR2 is SYGVKD in the germline V gene. CDR3 residues: CAIRQTSGNTIYF. DNA of the CDR3: TGTGCCATCAGACAGACCTCTGGAAACACCATATATTTT.

The V call is TRBV2, the J call TRBJ2-3, with 7 positions matching TRBD2. There are 12 residues in the CDR3. Germline lookup yields CDR1 SNHLY and CDR2 FYNNEI. V lost 10 bases and J lost 2; bases outside the gene matches: 3. CDR3 sequence: CATAGDTDTQYF. Here the CDR3 DNA reads TGTGCCACGGCGGGAGACACAGATACGCAGTATTTT. Filled out from reference TRBV2 and TRBJ2-3, the complete variable domain reads EPEVTQTPSHQVTQMGQEVILRCVPISNHLYFYWYRQILGQKVEFLVSFYNNEISEKSEIFDDQFSVERPDGSNFTLKIRSTKLEDSAMYFCATAGDTDTQYFGPGTRLTVL.

This chain links TRBV5-1 with TRBJ2-1; D is possibly TRBD2 (5 bases). The germline V and J ends were trimmed by 3 bases and 7 bases, with 11 bases remaining between them. The V gene's germline CDR1 is SGHRS and CDR2 YFSETQ. This CDR3 region has 13 residues. DNA of the CDR3: TGCGCCAGCAGCTCCCTCGGCGGGAATGAGCAGTTCTTC. Its translation: CASSSLGGNEQFF.

This clone was recorded only once. The CDR3 loop reads CASSIGSGRAIDEQFF. In DNA, the CDR3 is TGTGCCAGTAGTATTGGTAGCGGGAGGGCCATAGATGAGCAGTTCTTC. J is TRBJ2-1 and V is TRBV19, with 11 bases matching TRBD2. V shed 3 bases and J 8 bases; nucleotides not matched to a gene: 9. The length of the CDR3 is 16 residues. Germline V CDR1 and CDR2: LNHDA, SQIVND (reference sequence).

The chain has TRBV25-1 and TRBJ2-6; D might be TRBD1 (5 bases). Germline values: CDR1 MGHDK, CDR2 SYGVNS. The V gene lost 7 bases and the J gene lost 0 bases, with 13 bases spanning the gap. The CDR3 is 16 amino acids. The CDR3: CASTDSTDSGANVLTF. The CDR3 nucleotides read TGTGCCAGCACAGACTCGACAGACTCTGGGGCCAACGTCCTGACTTTC.

This clone was detected once. This chain uses TRBV9 with TRBJ1-1; D unclear. The CDR3 spans 15 residues. Germline assignment: CDR1 SGDLS and CDR2 YYNGEE. The V end lost 2 bases, the J end lost 3 bases, and 14 bases lay between the germline ends. CDR3 sequence (DNA): TGTGCCAGCAGCGTCCTACCCAGGTCGGACACTGAAGCTTTCTTT. Residues: CASSVLPRSDTEAFF.

This clone appeared a single time. The V gene is TRBV25-1, the J gene TRBJ2-5; 8 nucleotides agree with TRBD1. The germline CDR1 and CDR2 sequences are MGHDK and SYGVNS. CDR3 length: 15 amino acids. Germline trimming cut 2 bases from V and 7 bases from J; bases unmatched to any gene: 9. For the CDR3, the DNA is TGTGCCAGCAGTGAACCCCAGGGACAGGAGGGGACCCAGTACTTC. This sequence encodes CASSEPQGQEGTQYF.

V usage is TRBV19 and J usage is TRBJ2-3, with 7 bases matching TRBD1. J was trimmed by 5 bases and V by 1 base; bases with no gene match: 6. The length of the CDR3 is 15 residues. Germline lookup yields CDR1 LNHDA and CDR2 SQIVND (reference sequence). The DNA for the CDR3 is TGTGCCAGTAGTATAGGAGGACAGGTTCGAGATACGCAGTATTTT. Protein: CASSIGGQVRDTQYF. Together with reference TRBV19 and TRBJ2-3, the CDR3 gives the full variable domain: DGGITQSPKYLFRKEGQNVTLSCEQNLNHDAMYWYRQDPGQGLRLIYYSQIVNDFQKGDIAEGYSVSREKKESFPLTVTSAQKNPTAFYLCASSIGGQVRDTQYFGPGTRLTVL.

This clone has only a few counts. The rearrangement uses TRBV27 and TRBJ2-5; D is undetermined. V was shortened by 3 bases and J by 5 bases, with 13 bases between the two germline ends. The length of the CDR3 is 14 residues. From germline, CDR1 is MNHEY and CDR2 SMNVEV (reference sequence). The CDR3 sequence is CASSFSWAGETQYF. CDR3 bases: TGTGCCAGCAGTTTCAGTTGGGCTGGTGAGACCCAGTACTTC.

This clone was observed a single time. The V and J genes are TRBV7-3 and TRBJ2-1; 10 nucleotides align to TRBD2. Per the germline V gene, CDR1 is SGHTA and CDR2 is FQGTGA. With V trimmed by 5 bases and J by 2 bases, 3 bases remained unmatched. CDR3 length: 15 residues. CDR3 protein: CASSAGTSAYNEQFF. The CDR3 coding sequence is TGTGCCAGCAGCGCCGGGACTAGCGCCTACAATGAGCAGTTCTTC.

The chain employs TRBV7-6 and TRBJ2-7; D possibly corresponds to TRBD1 (6 bases). This CDR3 region has 17 residues. The V gene lost 5 bases and the J gene lost 3 bases, with 23 bases spanning the gap. Germline V lookup: CDR1 SGHVS, CDR2 FNYEAQ. The CDR3 sequence: CASSHSSRIGQNYEQYF. Here the CDR3 DNA reads TGTGCCAGCAGCCATAGCTCCCGAATAGGACAGAACTACGAGCAGTACTTC. The entire variable domain, with the rest obtained from reference TRBV7-6 and TRBJ2-7, is as follows: GAGVSQSPRYKVTKRGQDVALRCDPISGHVSLYWYRQALGQGPEFLTYFNYEAQQDKSGLPNDRFSAERPEGSISTLTIQRTEQRDSAMYRCASSHSSRIGQNYEQYFGPGTRLTVT.

The gene calls are TRBV9 and TRBJ2-5, with 9 bases identical to TRBD1. The CDR3 contains 16 residues. With 4 bases clipped from V and 4 bases from J, the junction kept 11 bases outside the gene matches. CDR1 is SGDLS, CDR2 YYNGEE, per germline. The CDR3 here is CASSPRGTGSLETQYF. CDR3 nucleotide sequence: TGTGCCAGCAGCCCGCGAGGGACAGGGAGTTTAGAGACCCAGTACTTC.

This clone appeared a few times. The chain couples TRBV6-5 to TRBJ2-7; TRBD1 aligns across 8 bases. With V trimmed by 6 bases and J by 4 bases, 8 bases remained unmatched. Germline-derived CDR1 and CDR2 are MNHEY and SVGAGI. The CDR3 runs to 14 residues. CDR3 nucleotides: TGTGCCAGCAGACGGGACAGGAGCGTGTACGAGCAGTACTTC. It encodes CASRRDRSVYEQYF.

In its sample, this clone was seen once. The V call is TRBV5-4, the J call TRBJ2-2; no firm D call. Germline V gives CDR1 SGHNT, CDR2 YYREEE (reference sequence). This CDR3 contains 13 residues. V was pared by 3 bases and J by 3 bases, with 6 bases between. The CDR3 protein is CASSSSDTGELFF. The CDR3 DNA follows: TGTGCCAGCAGCTCTTCGGACACCGGGGAGCTGTTTTTT.

The chain combines TRBV29-1 with TRBJ2-1; maybe TRBD2 (5 bases). V shed 8 bases and J shed 9 bases, with 20 bases lying between them. CDR3 length: 13 amino acids. Germline V gives CDR1 SQVTM, CDR2 ANQGSEA. This CDR3 reads CSSGLDVRGEQFF. The CDR3 DNA reads TGCAGCTCAGGACTGGACGTGAGAGGTGAGCAGTTCTTC.

The genes are TRBV2 and TRBJ1-2; the D is unclear. Germline V gives CDR1 SNHLY, CDR2 FYNNEI. Deletions cut 4 bases from V and 8 bases from J, with 11 bases between. The CDR3 spans 12 residues. The CDR3 region is CASSGITMGYTF. In DNA form, the CDR3 reads TGTGCCAGCAGTGGGATTACTATGGGCTACACCTTC. Variable domain in full (rest from reference TRBV2 and TRBJ1-2): EPEVTQTPSHQVTQMGQEVILRCVPISNHLYFYWYRQILGQKVEFLVSFYNNEISEKSEIFDDQFSVERPDGSNFTLKIRSTKLEDSAMYFCASSGITMGYTFGSGTRLTVV.

The V and J genes are TRBV19 and TRBJ2-7, with 7 nucleotides matching TRBD1. CDR1 LNHDA and CDR2 SQIVND come from the germline V gene (reference sequence). V lost 4 bases to trimming and J lost 6 bases; unmatched junction nucleotides: 12. CDR3 length: 15 amino acids. The CDR3 nucleotides are TGTGCCAGTAGTACCCGGGACAGATCAATCGGCGAGCAGTACTTC. Amino acid sequence: CASSTRDRSIGEQYF.

Here the CDR3 reads CASSLRGRPNEKLFF. CDR3 coding DNA: TGTGCCAGCAGTTTAAGGGGCAGGCCTAATGAAAAACTGTTTTTT. This chain uses TRBV27 with TRBJ1-4; D might be TRBD1 (5 bases). The germline CDR1 and CDR2 sequences are MNHEY and SMNVEV (reference sequence). The CDR3 is 15 amino acids. V dropped 2 bases and J dropped 3 bases, with 10 bases sitting between them. Variable domain in full (rest from reference TRBV27 and TRBJ1-4): EAQVTQNPRYLITVTGKKLTVTCSQNMNHEYMSWYRQDPGLGLRQIYYSMNVEVTDKGDVPEGYKVSRKEKRNFPLILESPSPNQTSLYFCASSLRGRPNEKLFFGSGTQLSVL.

This clone was picked up many times. The chain is built from TRBV2 and TRBJ2-5; 7 positions match TRBD2. The CDR3 is made up of 16 amino acids. Losses at the gene ends were 2 bases for V and 5 bases for J; bases not matched to a gene: 11. Germline CDR1 and CDR2: SNHLY and FYNNEI. In nucleotides, the CDR3 is TGTGCCAGCAGTGAACAAGGTCTTAGCGGGTGGGAGACCCAGTACTTC. Amino acids: CASSEQGLSGWETQYF. The full variable domain, rest sourced from reference TRBV2 and TRBJ2-5, is EPEVTQTPSHQVTQMGQEVILRCVPISNHLYFYWYRQILGQKVEFLVSFYNNEISEKSEIFDDQFSVERPDGSNFTLKIRSTKLEDSAMYFCASSEQGLSGWETQYFGPGTRLLVL.

The chain employs TRBV7-9 and TRBJ1-1; TRBD1 agrees at 9 bases. Germline V gives CDR1 SEHNR, CDR2 FQNEAQ (reference sequence). The junction had 7 bases not matched to a gene; V was cut back by 5 bases and J by 6 bases. The CDR3 is 14 amino acids. In DNA, the CDR3 is TGTGCCAGCAGCCTAGGACAGGGGATGGCTGAAGCTTTCTTT. Its protein product is CASSLGQGMAEAFF.

V is TRBV5-4 and J is TRBJ2-3; possible D gene TRBD1, 5 bases. The length of the CDR3 is 14 residues. Trimming took 4 bases from V and 4 from J, leaving 13 bases between them. Germline-derived CDR1 and CDR2 are SGHNT and YYREEE (reference sequence). In nucleotides, the CDR3 is TGTGCCAGCAGCCCGATGACAGTACCAGATACGCAGTATTTT. Protein: CASSPMTVPDTQYF.